The 20 T cell receptor beta chains presented below share a single source sample, sequenced in a study. TCRdb passed the RT-PCR reads through MiXCR, listing each CDR3 protein once. The sample includes 550,000 to 750,000 distinct CDR3 sequences, 11% to 15% of them seen just once. The sample was memory CD4+ T cells from blood. The receptors here all came from a female donor in good health, serving as a healthy control.

This clonotype was seen many times. The rearrangement uses TRBV11-1 and TRBJ2-1; D is ambiguous. Per the germline V gene, CDR1 is SGHAT and CDR2 is FQDESV (reference sequence). V gave up 4 bases and J gave up 2 bases, with 12 bases separating them. The CDR3 covers 15 residues. Written as DNA, the CDR3 is TGTGCCAGCAGCTCCTATAGTGGGGCCTACAATGAGCAGTTCTTC. This translates into CASSSYSGAYNEQFF. Using reference TRBV11-1 and TRBJ2-1 for the parts outside the CDR3, the full variable domain is EAEVAQSPRYKITEKSQAVAFWCDPISGHATLYWYRQILGQGPELLVQFQDESVVDDSQLPKDRFSAERLKGVDSTLKIQPAELGDSAMYLCASSSYSGAYNEQFFGPGTRLTVL.

This clonotype was counted only a few times. J is TRBJ1-1 and V is TRBV18; D remains unclear. V was clipped by 4 bases and J by 4 bases, with 13 bases between them. This CDR3 is built from 14 residues. CDR1 KGHSH and CDR2 LQKENI come from the germline V gene. The CDR3 DNA follows: TGTGCCAGCTCACAGGCTCCTCGAAGCACTGAAGCTTTCTTT. Translated, it gives CASSQAPRSTEAFF.

The J gene is TRBJ2-1, the V gene TRBV4-1; no definite D call. V gave up 0 bases and J gave up 6 bases, with 15 bases separating them. Looked up from germline, CDR1 is MGHRA and CDR2 is YSYEKL. CDR3 length: 16 residues. Here the CDR3 reads CASSQDTYTWSNEQFF. The CDR3 nucleotides read TGCGCCAGCAGCCAAGATACCTACACCTGGTCCAATGAGCAGTTCTTC.

This clonotype was counted a few times. The chain couples TRBV5-8 to TRBJ1-2, with 9 nucleotides matching TRBD1. This CDR3 region has 14 residues. Germline CDR1 is SGHTS and CDR2 is YDEGEE. Trimming took 3 bases from V and 8 from J; bases not matched to a gene: 8. This CDR3 reads CASSWTGEARGYTF. DNA of the CDR3: TGTGCCAGCAGCTGGACAGGGGAGGCGCGCGGCTACACCTTC.

This clonotype has a count of ten or more. The chain couples TRBV29-1 to TRBJ2-3; 7 positions match TRBD2. V was clipped by 6 bases and J by 4 bases; unmatched bases: 1. This CDR3 region has 11 residues. Per germline, CDR1 SQVTM and CDR2 ANQGSEA. The CDR3 bases are TGCAGCGTCCGGGGGGCAGATACGCAGTATTTT. This codes for CSVRGADTQYF.

This clonotype was recorded a few times. The rearrangement links TRBV5-1 to TRBJ2-7; D may be TRBD1 (6 bases). V lost 4 bases and J lost 5, with 22 bases in between. Germline CDR1 is SGHRS and CDR2 is YFSETQ. This CDR3 contains 16 residues. CDR3 sequence: CASSQRPNREADEQYF. As DNA, the CDR3 is TGCGCCAGCAGCCAGCGACCCAACAGGGAAGCGGACGAGCAGTACTTC.

Ten or more counts support this clonotype. The gene calls are TRBV20-1 and TRBJ2-7; 14 positions agree with TRBD2. Germline-derived CDR1 and CDR2 are DFQATT and SNEGSKA (reference sequence). V dropped 6 bases and J dropped 2; count of bases not matched to a gene: 9. The CDR3 runs to 16 residues. The CDR3 reads CSAIPGLAGEPYEQYF. In nucleotides, the CDR3 is TGCAGTGCCATCCCGGGACTAGCGGGAGAACCCTACGAGCAGTACTTC.

In this sample, this clonotype turned up a few times. The CDR3 DNA is TGTGCCTGGAGTGCAGGAGGGACAACACTTAGGGGCAATCAGCCCCAGCATTTT. It translates to CAWSAGGTTLRGNQPQHF. J is TRBJ1-5 and V is TRBV30, with D possibly matching TRBD1 (6 bases). Germline V gene data show CDR1 as GTSNPN and CDR2 as SVGIG (reference sequence). V was trimmed by 1 base and J by 2 bases, leaving 21 bases between them. This CDR3 spans 18 amino acids.

This chain joins TRBV7-2 and TRBJ2-1, with a possible D match to TRBD1 (6 bases). Per germline, CDR1 SGHTA and CDR2 FQGNSA. V was shortened by 5 bases and J by 0 bases, with 11 bases between the two germline ends. This CDR3 is built from 15 residues. CDR3 sequence: CASSIGQSSYNEQFF. The CDR3 nucleotides are TGTGCCAGCAGCATCGGACAGAGCTCCTACAATGAGCAGTTCTTC.

The sample holds one count of this clonotype. V is TRBV28 and J is TRBJ1-5; possible D gene TRBD1, 6 bases. The germline CDR1 and CDR2 sequences are MDHEN and SYDVKM. Trimming removed 6 bases from V and 5 bases from J, with 14 bases in between. This CDR3 has 14 residues. CDR3 in amino acids: CASRPGGPHQPQHF. In DNA form, the CDR3 reads TGTGCCAGCAGGCCCGGGGGCCCTCATCAGCCCCAGCATTTT.

This clonotype came up a few times. The rearrangement links TRBV5-6 to TRBJ2-6, with 8 positions matching TRBD2. CDR1 is SGHDT and CDR2 is YYEEEE in the germline V gene. The CDR3 length is 18 residues. V was pared by 2 bases and J by 4 bases, with 11 bases of the junction left unmatched. In DNA, the CDR3 is TGTGCCAGCAGCTTTTACGGGGGGGGGCGCTACGGGGCCAACGTCCTGACTTTC. Translated, it gives CASSFYGGGRYGANVLTF.

This clonotype was seen repeatedly, ten times or more. The rearrangement links TRBV10-3 to TRBJ2-1; no reliable D call. V was shortened by 6 bases and J by 0 bases, with 15 bases between the two germline ends. This CDR3 is built from 16 residues. Germline-derived CDR1 and CDR2 are ENHRY and SYGVKD. This CDR3 is CAISPPDTSSYNEQFF. CDR3 in DNA: TGTGCCATCAGCCCCCCGGATACCAGCTCCTACAATGAGCAGTTCTTC.

V usage is TRBV12-3 or TRBV12-4 and J usage is TRBJ2-5; no definite D call. This CDR3 spans 14 amino acids. Trimming stripped 5 bases from V and 5 bases from J, with 15 bases between. CDR3 sequence reads: CASSLRTDMETQYF. In DNA form, the CDR3 reads TGTGCCAGCAGTCTCAGGACGGATATGGAGACCCAGTACTTC.

This rearrangement joins TRBV9 to TRBJ2-2; D is uncertain. Germline assignment: CDR1 SGDLS and CDR2 YYNGEE. The CDR3 is made up of 14 amino acids. V was trimmed by 0 bases and J by 1 base, leaving 4 bases between them. For the CDR3, the DNA is TGTGCCAGCAGCGTAGGTGGGAACACCGGGGAGCTGTTTTTT. This codes for CASSVGGNTGELFF.

The chain employs TRBV11-2 and TRBJ2-3; D not certain. The CDR3 totals 18 residues. Germline V gene data show CDR1 as SGHAT and CDR2 as FQNNGV. V was pared by 3 bases and J by 6 bases, with 25 bases between. The CDR3 is CASSFYALTEIVGDTQYF. The CDR3 DNA sequence: TGTGCCAGCAGCTTCTACGCATTAACGGAAATTGTGGGGGATACGCAGTATTTT.

This chain joins TRBV11-2 and TRBJ2-5, with D perhaps assigned TRBD1 or TRBD2 (5 bases each). The germline V gene encodes CDR1 SGHAT and CDR2 FQNNGV. The CDR3 is 15 residues long. V was clipped by 3 bases and J by 4 bases, with 15 bases between them. CDR3 region: CASSFWDLGRETQYF. CDR3 DNA: TGTGCCAGCAGCTTCTGGGACCTGGGGAGAGAGACCCAGTACTTC. Filled out from reference TRBV11-2 and TRBJ2-5, the complete variable domain reads EAGVAQSPRYKIIEKRQSVAFWCNPISGHATLYWYQQILGQGPKLLIQFQNNGVVDDSQLPKDRFSAERLKGVDSTLKIQPAKLEDSAVYLCASSFWDLGRETQYFGPGTRLLVL.

This clonotype was picked up many times. V and J are TRBV5-8 and TRBJ2-1; 12 positions match TRBD2. V lost 2 bases to trimming and J lost 9 bases; unmatched junction nucleotides: 9. Germline V gives CDR1 SGHTS, CDR2 YDEGEE. The CDR3 loop spans 16 amino acids. CDR3 bases: TGTGCCAGCAGCTTTAGGGCTAGCGGGAGGGCCCTTGAGCAGTTCTTC. Amino acids: CASSFRASGRALEQFF.

J is TRBJ1-1 and V is TRBV28; a weak D match, TRBD1 (5 bases). V lost 7 bases, J lost 6 bases, and 18 bases lay in between. Germline lookup yields CDR1 MDHEN and CDR2 SYDVKM. The CDR3 has 14 amino acids. The CDR3 DNA reads TGTGCCAGCACCTACCCCGCCAGGGCTGCTGAAGCTTTCTTT. Protein product: CASTYPARAAEAFF. The complete variable domain, with remaining parts taken from reference TRBV28 and TRBJ1-1, reads DVKVTQSSRYLVKRTGEKVFLECVQDMDHENMFWYRQDPGLGLRLIYFSYDVKMKEKGDIPEGYSVSREKKERFSLILESASTNQTSMYLCASTYPARAAEAFFGQGTRLTVV.

The sample holds a few counts of this clonotype. The chain carries TRBV20-1 and TRBJ2-7; tentatively, D is TRBD2 (5 bases). In germline, CDR1 is DFQATT, CDR2 SNEGSKA (reference sequence). CDR3 length: 14 amino acids. V lost 3 bases and J 2 bases, leaving 14 bases between the germline ends. The DNA for the CDR3 is TGCAGTGCTAGCTCGAGCGGTAAAGCCTACGAGCAGTACTTC. It yields the protein CSASSSGKAYEQYF.

This clonotype was detected only a few times. The chain uses TRBV9 and TRBJ2-6; 7 nucleotides line up with TRBD1. Losses at the gene ends were 0 bases for V and 2 bases for J; bases not matched to a gene: 14. There are 20 residues in the CDR3. The germline gives CDR1 SGDLS, CDR2 YYNGEE. This chain's CDR3 is CASSVGESDRVRPGANVLTF. CDR3 coding DNA: TGTGCCAGCAGCGTAGGTGAATCTGACAGGGTTCGCCCTGGGGCCAACGTCCTGACTTTC.